Listed below are T cell receptor beta chains from one sample, sequenced in a study of blood T cells in healthy people across ages. One entry per CDR3 protein results from TCRdb running MiXCR on the 5' RACE reads. Of 1.5 million to 2 million distinct CDR3 sequences listed, around 48% are singletons. Input material: blood. These receptor sequences come from a woman aged 40 to 55 in good health. CDR3s include the opening cysteine and the closing phenylalanine or tryptophan. D genes are given only for firm matches. Part of the rows lack a size; the others show once, few, many or a class for expanded clones.

NA | TRBJ2-1 | 17 | NA | TRBV12-3/TRBV12-4 | CAIEGRVPGGRYNEQFF | TGTGCCATAGAAGGTAGAGTTCCCGGGGGGCGGTACAATGAGCAGTTCTTC
NA | TRBJ1-2 | 14 | NA | TRBV29-1 | CSVEGGTTNYGYTF | TGCAGCGTTGAGGGCGGGACAACCAACTATGGCTACACCTTC
NA | TRBJ2-7 | 13 | NA | TRBV12-3/TRBV12-4 | CASSPIGNREQYF | TGTGCCAGCAGTCCCATTGGGAACAGAGAGCAGTACTTC
NA | TRBJ2-1 | 12 | NA | TRBV27 | CATMTGEGEQFF | TGTGCCACCATGACAGGGGAGGGTGAGCAGTTCTTC
NA | TRBJ1-6 | 16 | TRBD1 | TRBV20-1 | CSARVRQGASNSPLHF | TGCAGTGCTAGGGTGAGACAGGGGGCCTCTAATTCACCCCTCCACTTT
few | TRBJ2-1 | 14 | NA | TRBV29-1 | CSVRSVVASNEQFF | TGCAGCGTGCGTAGCGTCGTAGCAAGCAATGAGCAGTTCTTC
few | TRBJ2-7 | 13 | TRBD1 | TRBV29-1 | CSVGRTGAYEQYF | TGCAGCGTTGGAAGGACAGGGGCCTACGAGCAGTACTTC
many | TRBJ2-7 | 14 | TRBD2 | TRBV5-1 | CASSLEAGAYEQYF | TGCGCCAGCAGCTTGGAGGCGGGGGCCTACGAGCAGTACTTC
NA | TRBJ2-7 | 14 | NA | TRBV5-6 | CASSKAIASDEQYF | TGTGCCAGCAGCAAAGCTATAGCGTCGGACGAGCAGTACTTC
NA | TRBJ2-6 | 13 | NA | TRBV29-1 | CSVWWTGANVLTF | TGCAGCGTTTGGTGGACTGGGGCCAACGTCCTGACTTTC
NA | TRBJ1-2 | 14 | NA | TRBV18 | CASSPSAGDYGYTF | TGTGCCAGCTCACCATCGGCAGGCGACTATGGCTACACCTTC
NA | TRBJ1-5 | 18 | NA | TRBV19 | CASSVRARSGYSNQPQHF | TGTGCCAGTAGTGTCCGAGCGAGGTCGGGCTATAGCAATCAGCCCCAGCATTTT
few | TRBJ2-5 | 13 | NA | TRBV24-1 | CATSDLTWETQYF | TGTGCCACCAGTGATCTGACGTGGGAGACCCAGTACTTC
NA | TRBJ1-6 | 16 | NA | TRBV2 | CASSDGRSSYNSPLHF | TGTGCCAGCAGTGACGGGAGGAGCTCCTATAATTCACCCCTCCACTTT
NA | TRBJ1-5 | 15 | TRBD1 | TRBV4-2 | CASSPLDRENQPQHF | TGTGCCAGCAGCCCACTAGACAGGGAAAATCAGCCCCAGCATTTT
NA | TRBJ2-5 | 11 | NA | TRBV28 | CASRDNWAQYF | TGTGCCAGCAGAGACAACTGGGCCCAGTACTTC
NA | TRBJ2-3 | 16 | NA | TRBV4-2 | CASSHVTAQGTDTQYF | TGTGCCAGCAGCCACGTAACGGCGCAGGGCACAGATACGCAGTATTTT
few | TRBJ2-5 | 15 | TRBD1 | TRBV11-3 | CASSLGDSTVETQYF | TGTGCCAGCAGCTTAGGGGACAGCACTGTCGAGACCCAGTACTTC
NA | TRBJ1-2 | 18 | TRBD1 | TRBV6-1 | CASSPLRGQGAIYYGYTF | TGTGCCAGCAGCCCGCTCCGGGGACAGGGGGCGATCTACTATGGCTACACCTTC
NA | TRBJ1-1 | 13 | TRBD1 | TRBV7-9 | CASSVQGAAEAFF | TGTGCCAGCAGCGTACAGGGGGCCGCTGAAGCTTTCTTT
few | TRBJ2-7 | 12 | NA | TRBV7-9 | CASSEKGYEQYF | TGTGCCAGCAGCGAAAAGGGCTACGAGCAGTACTTC
few | TRBJ2-1 | 16 | TRBD2 | TRBV7-9 | CASSSPGTRGLNEQFF | TGTGCCAGCAGTTCTCCCGGGACTAGGGGACTCAATGAGCAGTTCTTC
NA | TRBJ2-1 | 20 | TRBD2 | TRBV20-1 | CSARENIPGLAGGPDNEQFF | TGCAGTGCTAGAGAAAACATCCCGGGACTAGCGGGGGGACCAGACAATGAGCAGTTCTTC